This T cell receptor beta chain derives from a study of breast tumors, draining lymph nodes, adjacent tissues. Study-wide results and limits: Findings are consistent with lymph node origin and intratumoral expansion of most tumor T cells. That most tumor T cells come from lymph nodes remained unproven. Tumor and nontumor repertoires were significantly more similar in luminal-like than in basal-like breast cancer.

Samples came from axillary lymph nodes draining the breast cancer. This clonotype was recorded once. What it recognizes is unknown. TCRdb reanalysed the multiplex PCR reads using MiXCR and keeps one entry per CDR3 protein. The data hold 180,000 or so distinct CDR3 sequences, with 30% to 40% observed a single time. The CDR3 has 15 amino acids. Trimming cost V 4 bases and J 9 bases; bases outside gene matches: 6. Sequencing was done on a sample of axillary lymph node tissue. V and J are TRBV12-3 or TRBV12-4 and TRBJ2-2, with TRBD1 identical over 12 bases. The TCR was taken from a female donor with breast cancer. Some clones in this sample may be carry-over from other donors' samples. CDR3 residues: CASSYGTGGRRELFF. The DNA for the CDR3 is TGTGCCAGCAGTTATGGGACAGGGGGCCGCCGGGAGCTGTTTTTT.